The next 18 T cell receptor beta chains were all read from a single sample in a study of control samples from healthy donors and cancer patients (dated by TCRdb to the early 2020s). Receptor amplification or capture employed the immunoSEQ multiplex PCR assay. TCRdb carries this immuneACCESS record with in-frame sequences only. Its versions omit some clonotypes, under half of them owing to an unresolved V gene in the studies checked, with the rest unexplained. The sample contains about 120,000 clones, over 75% of them found a single time. Around 9% of the sample is held by the ten biggest clonotypes. The sample taken for sequencing was blood. The origin of the receptors is a man aged 40-49 years in good health.

The rearrangement uses TRBV19 and TRBJ1-2; no clear D gene. CDR3 size: 14 residues. V lost 0 bases and J 6 bases, leaving 11 bases between the germline ends. In germline, CDR1 is LNHDA, CDR2 SQIVND (reference sequence). The CDR3 nucleotides are TGTGCCAGTAGTATAGAGGGGATCTCAAATGGCTACACCTTC. Translated: CASSIEGISNGYTF.

V usage is TRBV18 and J usage is TRBJ2-1, with 7 bases aligning to TRBD1. The length of the CDR3 is 13 residues. V trimming: 4 bases; J trimming: 8 bases; junction bases outside the gene matches: 5. Germline assignment: CDR1 KGHSH and CDR2 LQKENI. Here the CDR3 reads CASSQNRGDEQFF. In DNA, the CDR3 is TGTGCCAGCTCACAAAACAGGGGTGATGAGCAGTTCTTC.

The V call is TRBV9, the J call TRBJ2-5; TRBD2 agrees at 8 bases. Trimming at V came to 4 bases and at J to 2 bases, leaving 13 bases not matched to a gene. Looked up from germline, CDR1 is SGDLS and CDR2 is YYNGEE. The CDR3 sequence is 17 residues long. CDR3 sequence reads: CASSITPSGLEQETQYF. CDR3 nucleotide sequence: TGTGCCAGCAGCATCACCCCTAGCGGGTTGGAGCAAGAGACCCAGTACTTC.

The V and J genes are TRBV5-6 and TRBJ2-3; D unclear. V lost 4 bases and J lost 1, with 4 bases in between. The CDR3 has 12 amino acids. The germline V gene has CDR1 SGHDT and CDR2 YYEEEE. CDR3 DNA: TGTGCCAGCAGCCTACGCACAGATACGCAGTATTTT. Protein: CASSLRTDTQYF.

V is TRBV7-9 and J is TRBJ1-6, with 8 bases that match TRBD1. This CDR3 contains 15 residues. Germline values: CDR1 SEHNR, CDR2 FQNEAQ (reference sequence). The V and J ends lost 5 bases and 9 bases, in that order; junction bases with no gene match: 9. The CDR3 is CASSPTGTGSSPLHF. DNA for the CDR3: TGTGCCAGCAGCCCAACCGGGACAGGAAGTTCACCCCTCCACTTT.

J is TRBJ1-4 and V is TRBV6-5; TRBD1 matches 8 bases. The ends lost 6 bases at V and 7 bases at J; junction bases unmatched: 4. CDR1 is MNHEY, CDR2 SVGAGI, per germline. This CDR3 has 13 amino acids. CDR3 sequence reads: CASSDRGGEKLFF. The CDR3 region has the DNA TGTGCCAGCAGCGACAGGGGTGGTGAAAAACTGTTTTTT.

The chain is built from TRBV19 and TRBJ2-3; 10 bases map to TRBD1. The CDR3 has 16 residues. With 9 bases clipped from V and 0 bases from J, the junction kept 9 bases outside the gene matches. CDR1 is LNHDA and CDR2 is SQIVND in the germline V gene (reference sequence). Here the CDR3 DNA reads TGTGCCAGCGGACAGGGGGTTCTTACTAGCACAGATACGCAGTATTTT. Translated, it gives CASGQGVLTSTDTQYF.

V gene TRBV5-8 combines with J gene TRBJ1-5; 10 bases fit TRBD1. This CDR3 is 15 amino acids long. Trimming removed 0 bases from V and 7 bases from J; junction bases left unmatched: 4. Per the germline V gene, CDR1 is SGHTS and CDR2 is YDEGEE. In DNA form, the CDR3 reads TGTGCCAGCAGCTTGGCACGGACAGGGGGACAGCCCCAGCATTTT. Translated, it gives CASSLARTGGQPQHF.

The sample holds a few counts of this clone. The DNA of the CDR3 is TGCGCCAGCAGCCAAGAATGGGGTGGGGCCAGCTATGGCTACACCTTC. Amino acid sequence: CASSQEWGGASYGYTF. J is TRBJ1-2 and V is TRBV4-3; maybe TRBD1 (5 bases). In germline, CDR1 is LGHNA, CDR2 YSLEER. Trimming took 0 bases from V and 4 from J, leaving 15 bases between them. CDR3 length: 16 residues.

The chain recombines TRBV5-4 with TRBJ2-7, with TRBD2 matching over 9 bases. This CDR3 is built from 17 residues. Germline V gene sequence: CDR1 SGHNT, CDR2 YYREEE (reference sequence). The junction had 14 bases not matched to a gene; V was cut back by 7 bases and J by 0 bases. The CDR3: CASSQGGLAGISYEQYF. CDR3 bases: TGTGCCAGCTCCCAAGGGGGGCTAGCGGGGATCTCCTACGAGCAGTACTTC.

For the CDR3, the DNA is TGTGCCAGCAGACAATCAGGTATCGGACAGCCCTACGAGCAGTACTTC. This codes for CASRQSGIGQPYEQYF. The rearrangement joins TRBV7-8 to TRBJ2-7; D might be TRBD1 (6 bases). V was pared by 6 bases and J by 2 bases, with 20 bases between. Per germline, CDR1 SGHVS and CDR2 FQNEAQ. This CDR3 is built from 16 residues.

The chain combines TRBV24-1 with TRBJ1-5, with unresolved D. Germline V lookup: CDR1 KGHDR, CDR2 SFDVKD. V lost 3 bases, J lost 3 bases, and 14 bases lay in between. CDR3 length: 16 amino acids. CDR3 in amino acids: CATSDDFGRINQPQHF. The CDR3 DNA is TGTGCCACCAGTGATGATTTCGGCCGGATCAATCAGCCCCAGCATTTT.

The CDR3 bases are TGTGCCAGTAGTAGAACAGCGGTTTCGAACACTGAAGCTTTCTTT. This translates into CASSRTAVSNTEAFF. The chain links TRBV19 to TRBJ1-1; no reliable D call. The germline V gene encodes CDR1 LNHDA and CDR2 SQIVND (reference sequence). The CDR3 is 15 amino acids. V dropped 4 bases and J dropped 1 base, with 13 bases sitting between them. Filled out from reference TRBV19 and TRBJ1-1, the complete variable domain reads DGGITQSPKYLFRKEGQNVTLSCEQNLNHDAMYWYRQDPGQGLRLIYYSQIVNDFQKGDIAEGYSVSREKKESFPLTVTSAQKNPTAFYLCASSRTAVSNTEAFFGQGTRLTVV.

The chain is built from TRBV6-6 and TRBJ1-2; TRBD1 agrees at 7 bases. CDR3 size: 16 residues. The germline gives CDR1 MNHNY, CDR2 SVGAGI (reference sequence). V gave up 5 bases and J gave up 2 bases; unmatched junction bases: 11. CDR3 loop: CASSGGRGTENYGYTF. CDR3 coding DNA: TGTGCCAGCAGTGGGGGGAGGGGGACAGAGAACTATGGCTACACCTTC.

The chain carries TRBV18 and TRBJ2-1; TRBD1 matches at 9 bases. CDR1 KGHSH and CDR2 LQKENI come from the germline V gene. V dropped 2 bases and J dropped 3; count of bases not matched to a gene: 5. This CDR3 spans 16 amino acids. The CDR3 protein is CASSPRQGVNYNEQFF. The CDR3 nucleotides are TGTGCCAGCTCACCAAGACAGGGGGTAAACTACAATGAGCAGTTCTTC. Combining the CDR3 with reference TRBV18 and TRBJ2-1 gives the whole variable domain NAGVMQNPRHLVRRRGQEARLRCSPMKGHSHVYWYRQLPEEGLKFMVYLQKENIIDESGMPKERFSAEFPKEGPSILRIQQVVRGDSAAYFCASSPRQGVNYNEQFFGPGTRLTVL.

The CDR3 coding sequence is TGTGCCAGCAGTACTGACAGGGGCCCCACTGAAGCTTTCTTT. This gives the protein CASSTDRGPTEAFF. The chain carries TRBV27 and TRBJ1-1; 8 bases are shared with TRBD1. The CDR3 spans 14 residues. CDR1 MNHEY and CDR2 SMNVEV come from the germline V gene (reference sequence). With 5 bases clipped from V and 4 bases from J, the junction kept 6 bases outside the gene matches.

This clone was seen a single time. J is TRBJ1-1 and V is TRBV7-2; D uncertain. The CDR3 has 13 amino acids. With 1 base removed from V and 4 bases from J, the gap between germline ends came to 7 bases. CDR1 and CDR2 (germline): SGHTA, FQGNSA. The CDR3 DNA follows: TGTGCCAGCAGCTTAGGGGGTGGCACTGAAGCTTTCTTT. This gives the protein CASSLGGGTEAFF.

The gene calls are TRBV18 and TRBJ2-1, with a tentative D call TRBD2 (5 bases). The CDR3 is made up of 15 amino acids. Germline V CDR1 and CDR2: KGHSH, LQKENI. Between the trimmed V and J ends, which lost 6 bases and 6 bases, there was a span of 18 bases. In nucleotides, the CDR3 is TGTGCCAGCTCCCGGATAGGGAAAGCGGTCAATGAGCAGTTCTTC. Translated, it gives CASSRIGKAVNEQFF. Drawing the rest from reference TRBV18 and TRBJ2-1, the complete variable domain is NAGVMQNPRHLVRRRGQEARLRCSPMKGHSHVYWYRQLPEEGLKFMVYLQKENIIDESGMPKERFSAEFPKEGPSILRIQQVVRGDSAAYFCASSRIGKAVNEQFFGPGTRLTVL.